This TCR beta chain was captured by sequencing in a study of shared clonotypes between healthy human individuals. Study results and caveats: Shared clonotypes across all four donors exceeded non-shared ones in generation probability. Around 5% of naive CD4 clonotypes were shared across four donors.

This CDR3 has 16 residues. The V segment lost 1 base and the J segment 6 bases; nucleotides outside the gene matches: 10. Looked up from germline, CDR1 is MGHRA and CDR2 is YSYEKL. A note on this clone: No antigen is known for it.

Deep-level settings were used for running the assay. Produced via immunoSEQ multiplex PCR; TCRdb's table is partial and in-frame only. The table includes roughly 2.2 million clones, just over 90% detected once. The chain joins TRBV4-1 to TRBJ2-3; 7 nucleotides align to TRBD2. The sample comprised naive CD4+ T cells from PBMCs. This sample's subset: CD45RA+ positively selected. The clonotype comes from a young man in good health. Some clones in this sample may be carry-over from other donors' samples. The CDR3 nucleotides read TGCGCCAGCAGCCAAGCGGGGGGTCCTTCGGCGGATACGCAGTATTTT. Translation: CASSQAGGPSADTQYF.